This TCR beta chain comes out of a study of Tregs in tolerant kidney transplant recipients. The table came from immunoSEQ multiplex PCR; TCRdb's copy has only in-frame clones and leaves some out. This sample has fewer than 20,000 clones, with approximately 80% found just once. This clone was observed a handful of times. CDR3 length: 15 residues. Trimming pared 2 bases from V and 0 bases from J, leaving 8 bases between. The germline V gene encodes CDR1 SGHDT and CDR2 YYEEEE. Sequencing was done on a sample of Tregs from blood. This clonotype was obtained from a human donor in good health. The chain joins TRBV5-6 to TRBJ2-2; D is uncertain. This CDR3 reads CASSLAPTNTGELFF. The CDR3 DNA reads TGTGCCAGCAGCTTAGCACCAACGAACACCGGGGAGCTGTTTTTT.